This T cell receptor beta chain was captured by sequencing in a study of CD8+ T cells in alopecia areata. Overall study findings and caveats: Lesional tissue from the scalp (especially in alopecia totalis/universalis) showed higher clonality than normal scalp.

Cell sorting was performed on pooled cutaneous lymph node cells with CD4, CD8alpha, NKG2D, NKG2ACE and other markers. In each case, RNA was isolated and then reverse transcribed into cDNA as the sequencing template. Method: immunoSEQ multiplex PCR; TCRdb's copy keeps in-frame clones and lacks some. This sample has under 350,000 clones, each found more than once. Looked up from germline, CDR1 is NNHNN and CDR2 is SYGAGS (reference sequence). This CDR3 has 13 residues. In this sample, this clone turned up a few times. Its antigen is still unknown. This may be a read error, as it is one base from a much larger clone. Gene names are mouse gene names. Read data end 4 residues before the CDR3 end; the end is taken from the germline J gene. Other DNA sequences in the sample encode the same CDR3.

The chain uses TRBV13-2 and TRBJ2-5; TRBD1 matches at 8 bases. The receptor was isolated from a C3H/HeJ mouse with alopecia areata. Mouse strain MHC haplotype: H2-k. Sequencing was carried out using CD4+ T cells sorted from a lymph node. CDR3 sequence: CASGDRGRDTQYF. Incomplete CDR3 DNA: TGTGCCAGCGGTGACAGGGGGCGGGAC.